Listed here are 27 T cell receptor beta chains from one sample, sequenced in a study of STAT5B mutations in CD4+ large granular lymphocyte leukemia. Sequencing used immunoSEQ multiplex PCR; TCRdb keeps in-frame clones, though not all of them. Of around 48,000 clones in the sample, roughly 70% were seen once. Sequences were obtained from CD4+ T cells from blood buffy coats. These TCRs come from a human donor in good health.

The chain employs TRBV10-3 and TRBJ1-6; 8 nucleotides agree with TRBD1. Losses at the gene ends were 3 bases for V and 9 bases for J; bases not matched to a gene: 10. CDR3 length equals 16 residues. From germline, CDR1 is ENHRY and CDR2 SYGVKD. This chain's CDR3 is CAISEGDRQASSPLHF. Written as DNA, the CDR3 is TGTGCCATCAGTGAAGGGGACAGGCAGGCGAGTTCACCCCTCCACTTT.

This chain joins TRBV5-1 and TRBJ2-3; no firm D call. The germline gives CDR1 SGHRS, CDR2 YFSETQ. The CDR3 is 15 residues long. V was trimmed by 2 bases and J by 0 bases, leaving 10 bases between them. As DNA, the CDR3 is TGCGCCAGCAGCTTCAGGCTAACTAGCACAGATACGCAGTATTTT. Its protein is CASSFRLTSTDTQYF.

The CDR3 DNA is TGTGCCAGCACCAAAGCGGGTTCGAACACCGGGGAGCTGTTTTTT. Amino acids: CASTKAGSNTGELFF. The J gene is TRBJ2-2, the V gene TRBV7-8, with D perhaps matching TRBD2 (6 bases). This CDR3 comprises 15 residues. V dropped 7 bases and J dropped 0 bases, with 12 bases sitting between them. CDR1 is SGHVS and CDR2 is FQNEAQ in the germline V gene.

The CDR3 spells CASSGRATNEKLFF. In DNA, the CDR3 is TGTGCCAGCAGTGGGAGGGCAACTAATGAAAAACTGTTTTTT. J is TRBJ1-4 and V is TRBV2; D is uncertain. The CDR3 has 14 amino acids. The germline gives CDR1 SNHLY, CDR2 FYNNEI. Trimming left V 4 bases short and J 0 bases short, with 6 bases between.

This chain joins TRBV25-1 and TRBJ2-1; TRBD2 matches at 7 bases. V shed 2 bases, J shed 6 bases, and the junction held 4 bases outside the gene matches. Per germline, CDR1 MGHDK and CDR2 SYGVNS. This CDR3 comprises 14 residues. The CDR3 protein is CASSERLATNEQFF. The CDR3 DNA reads TGTGCCAGCAGTGAAAGACTAGCTACCAATGAGCAGTTCTTC.

This clone was seen a single time. The rearrangement uses TRBV5-1 and TRBJ2-3; the D gene is possibly TRBD1 (6 bases). The V gene's germline CDR1 is SGHRS and CDR2 YFSETQ. The CDR3 has 14 amino acids. Trimming took off 6 bases at V and 5 bases at J, with 16 bases between the two ends. This CDR3 reads CASKGVISGDTQYF. CDR3 in DNA: TGCGCCAGCAAGGGGGTGATTTCGGGAGATACGCAGTATTTT.

V and J are TRBV28 and TRBJ2-2, with 13 nucleotides matching TRBD2. Germline CDR1 is MDHEN and CDR2 is SYDVKM. The length of the CDR3 is 19 residues. V shed 7 bases and J 7 bases; nucleotides not matched to a gene: 18. The CDR3 is CASITTTSTSGGAFGELFF. The CDR3, as DNA: TGTGCCAGCATCACGACGACTTCTACTAGCGGGGGGGCCTTCGGGGAGCTGTTTTTT.

The chain has TRBV2 and TRBJ2-5; 7 bases agree with TRBD2. The CDR3 has 12 residues. Trimming took 7 bases from V and 9 from J; bases not matched to a gene: 8. Looked up from germline, CDR1 is SNHLY and CDR2 is FYNNEI. The CDR3 region has the DNA TGTGCCAGCACCCCGTGGGGGGGGGCCCAGTACTTC. It codes for CASTPWGGAQYF.

This clone appeared once. The V call is TRBV5-1, the J call TRBJ1-2; 7 bases fit TRBD1. CDR3 length equals 15 residues. Germline lookup yields CDR1 SGHRS and CDR2 YFSETQ. The ends lost 4 bases at V and 4 bases at J; junction bases unmatched: 10. The CDR3 reads CASSTGGGQSYGYTF. CDR3 bases: TGCGCCAGCAGCACCGGGGGGGGACAGTCCTATGGCTACACCTTC.

V is TRBV30 and J is TRBJ2-2; 12 bases line up with TRBD2. Losses at the gene ends were 7 bases for V and 5 bases for J; bases not matched to a gene: 14. This CDR3 contains 17 residues. Germline values: CDR1 GTSNPN, CDR2 SVGIG (reference sequence). The CDR3 nucleotides are TGTGCCTCCAGTGGGCTAGCGGGGGGGCCGGTGACCGGGGAGCTGTTTTTT. It encodes CASSGLAGGPVTGELFF. Drawing the rest from reference TRBV30 and TRBJ2-2, the complete variable domain is SQTIHQWPATLVQPVGSPLSLECTVEGTSNPNLYWYRQAAGRGLQLLFYSVGIGQISSEVPQNLSASRPQDRQFILSSKKLLLSDSGFYLCASSGLAGGPVTGELFFGEGSRLTVL.

The chain links TRBV10-3 to TRBJ2-6; D uncertain. This CDR3 region has 16 residues. Germline lookup yields CDR1 ENHRY and CDR2 SYGVKD. V was trimmed by 8 bases and J by 0 bases, leaving 14 bases between them. The CDR3 loop reads CAIPTAPRSGANVLTF. The CDR3 bases are TGTGCCATCCCAACAGCCCCACGCTCTGGGGCCAACGTCCTGACTTTC.

The genes are TRBV28 and TRBJ1-1; D not resolved. CDR3 length: 12 amino acids. Germline V gives CDR1 MDHEN, CDR2 SYDVKM. V shed 5 bases and J shed 7 bases, with 11 bases lying between them. The CDR3 region has the DNA TGTGCCAGCAGTCTTTGGCGGTTTGAAGCTTTCTTT. Its translation is CASSLWRFEAFF.

This chain uses TRBV5-4 with TRBJ2-5; D may be TRBD1 or TRBD2 (5 bases each). Trimming stripped 0 bases from V and 5 bases from J, with 8 bases between. CDR1 is SGHNT and CDR2 is YYREEE in the germline V gene (reference sequence). This CDR3 contains 13 residues. CDR3 nucleotides: TGTGCCAGCAGCTTGGATTGGGGGGAGACCCAGTACTTC. The encoded protein is CASSLDWGETQYF.

The rearrangement uses TRBV11-2 and TRBJ1-3, with a tentative D call TRBD1 (5 bases). CDR1 is SGHAT and CDR2 is FQNNGV in the germline V gene. The CDR3 is 16 residues long. V lost 4 bases and J lost 1, with 14 bases in between. CDR3 nucleotide sequence: TGTGCCAGCAGCTCCGGGGGGAAAGGGTCTGGAAACACCATATATTTT. Encoded protein: CASSSGGKGSGNTIYF.

V and J are TRBV28 and TRBJ2-6; tentative D call: TRBD1 (6 bases). The length of the CDR3 is 15 residues. CDR1 MDHEN and CDR2 SYDVKM come from the germline V gene. V was pared by 2 bases and J by 8 bases, with 13 bases between. The CDR3 region is CASSLQPDRSNVLTF. Written as DNA, the CDR3 is TGTGCCAGCAGTTTACAGCCTGACAGGTCCAACGTCCTGACTTTC.

The rearrangement links TRBV19 to TRBJ2-5, with a possible D match to TRBD2 (6 bases). The germline V and J ends were trimmed by 8 bases and 1 base, with 8 bases remaining between them. This CDR3 contains 12 residues. Looked up from germline, CDR1 is LNHDA and CDR2 is SQIVND (reference sequence). Written as DNA, the CDR3 is TGTGCCAGTGGGGGGTTCCAAGAGACCCAGTACTTC. It encodes CASGGFQETQYF.

This clone was counted between two and nine times. V and J are TRBV2 and TRBJ2-7; perhaps TRBD1 as D (6 bases). The CDR3 loop spans 15 amino acids. The germline V gene has CDR1 SNHLY and CDR2 FYNNEI. Trimming removed 7 bases from V and 3 bases from J, with 19 bases in between. The CDR3 bases are TGTGCCAGCAAATCCGACAGGCTCTTACACTACGAGCAGTACTTC. It translates to CASKSDRLLHYEQYF.

The chain recombines TRBV18 with TRBJ2-2, with 10 bases aligning to TRBD2. The V segment lost 4 bases and the J segment 4 bases; nucleotides outside the gene matches: 3. The CDR3 totals 15 residues. In germline, CDR1 is KGHSH, CDR2 LQKENI. CDR3 region: CASSLSSGGTGELFF. The CDR3 DNA follows: TGTGCCAGCTCACTCTCTAGCGGGGGCACCGGGGAGCTGTTTTTT.

The rearrangement uses TRBV2 and TRBJ1-2, with D possibly being TRBD1 (5 bases). The germline V and J ends were trimmed by 7 bases and 8 bases, with 14 bases remaining between them. Looked up from germline, CDR1 is SNHLY and CDR2 is FYNNEI. The length of the CDR3 is 12 residues. Here the CDR3 reads CASKEGIWGYTF. CDR3 coding DNA: TGTGCCAGCAAAGAGGGGATTTGGGGCTACACCTTC.

V usage is TRBV5-5 and J usage is TRBJ2-3; 10 bases match TRBD2. Looked up from germline, CDR1 is SGHKS and CDR2 is YYEKEE (reference sequence). The CDR3 totals 15 residues. Unmatched junction bases numbered 5, after V lost 7 bases and J lost 0 bases. The CDR3 protein is CASCWGLASTDTQYF. The CDR3 nucleotides are TGTGCCAGCTGTTGGGGACTAGCGAGCACAGATACGCAGTATTTT.

The J gene is TRBJ1-2, the V gene TRBV7-3; a possible D gene is TRBD1 (5 bases). Trimming took 1 base from V and 5 from J, leaving 17 bases between them. This CDR3 has 16 amino acids. Germline CDR1 is SGHTA and CDR2 is FQGTGA. The chain's CDR3 is CASSLMATGTGYGYTF. CDR3 in DNA: TGTGCCAGCAGCTTAATGGCCACGGGAACAGGATATGGCTACACCTTC.

This clone was recorded a few times. The chain uses TRBV6-6 and TRBJ1-6; D not certain. The CDR3 spans 15 residues. Germline V CDR1 and CDR2: MNHNY, SVGAGI (reference sequence). Trimming pared 6 bases from V and 2 bases from J, leaving 11 bases between. This chain's CDR3 is CASSAQATYNSPLHF. CDR3 nucleotide sequence: TGTGCCAGCAGCGCCCAAGCCACCTATAATTCACCCCTCCACTTT.

V gene TRBV2 combines with J gene TRBJ1-5; tentatively, D is TRBD1 (6 bases). CDR3 length: 15 amino acids. Germline CDR1 SNHLY, CDR2 FYNNEI. Trimming left V 3 bases short and J 2 bases short, with 11 bases between. CDR3 nucleotides: TGTGCCAGCAGTGAGGGATCAGGGGGCAATCAGCCCCAGCATTTT. Its translation: CASSEGSGGNQPQHF.

This clone was seen a few times. The chain is built from TRBV7-8 and TRBJ1-6; TRBD1 is a possible D gene (6 bases). The CDR3 extends over 15 amino acids. CDR1 is SGHVS and CDR2 is FQNEAQ in the germline V gene. V gave up 3 bases and J gave up 7 bases, with 13 bases separating them. The CDR3 coding sequence is TGTGCCAGCAGCTTCCGGGGGCGCGGGAATTCACCCCTCCACTTT. Translated: CASSFRGRGNSPLHF.

The rearrangement uses TRBV19 and TRBJ1-5, with a weak D call TRBD1 (6 bases). The CDR3 extends over 15 amino acids. The germline gives CDR1 LNHDA, CDR2 SQIVND (reference sequence). V was trimmed by 7 bases and J by 0 bases, leaving 13 bases between them. The CDR3 DNA sequence: TGTGCCAGTATCGACAGGCCGCATAGCAATCAGCCCCAGCATTTT. The encoded protein is CASIDRPHSNQPQHF.

Note on this clone: The junction shows a germline mismatch at one end, possibly a read error. The J gene is TRBJ2-3, the V gene TRBV5-1; 8 bases fit TRBD1. The CDR3 spans 15 residues. Per germline, CDR1 SGHRS and CDR2 YFSETQ. In nucleotides, the CDR3 is TGCACCAGCAGCTTGAGGACAGGGACCACAGATACGCAGTATTTT. Its protein product is CTSSLRTGTTDTQYF.

V usage is TRBV11-2 and J usage is TRBJ2-3; D uncertain. Germline V lookup: CDR1 SGHAT, CDR2 FQNNGV. The ends were cut back, 1 base at V and 1 base at J, with 3 bases in the middle. This CDR3 has 13 residues. The CDR3 is CASSLAGTDTQYF. For the CDR3, the DNA is TGTGCCAGCAGCTTAGCTGGCACAGATACGCAGTATTTT.